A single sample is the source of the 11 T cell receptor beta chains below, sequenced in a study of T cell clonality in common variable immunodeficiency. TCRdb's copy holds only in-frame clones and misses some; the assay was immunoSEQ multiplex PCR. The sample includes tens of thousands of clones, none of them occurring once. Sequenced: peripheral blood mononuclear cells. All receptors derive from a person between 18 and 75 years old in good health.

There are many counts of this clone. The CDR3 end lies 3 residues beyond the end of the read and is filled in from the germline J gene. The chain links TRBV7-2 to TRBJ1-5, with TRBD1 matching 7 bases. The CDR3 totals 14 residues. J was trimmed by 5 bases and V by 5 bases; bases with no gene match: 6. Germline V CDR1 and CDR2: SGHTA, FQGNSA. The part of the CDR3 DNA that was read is TGTGCCAGCAGCGAGCGTACAGGGGATCAGCCC. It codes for CASSERTGDQP. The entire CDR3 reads CASSERTGDQPQHF.

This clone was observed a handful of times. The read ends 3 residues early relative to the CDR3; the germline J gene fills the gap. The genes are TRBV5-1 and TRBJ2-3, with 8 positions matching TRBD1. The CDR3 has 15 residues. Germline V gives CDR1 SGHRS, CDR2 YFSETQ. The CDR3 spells CASSPGGSSNQPQYF. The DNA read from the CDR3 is TGCGCCAGCAGCCCAGGGGGCAGTAGCAATCAGCCG.

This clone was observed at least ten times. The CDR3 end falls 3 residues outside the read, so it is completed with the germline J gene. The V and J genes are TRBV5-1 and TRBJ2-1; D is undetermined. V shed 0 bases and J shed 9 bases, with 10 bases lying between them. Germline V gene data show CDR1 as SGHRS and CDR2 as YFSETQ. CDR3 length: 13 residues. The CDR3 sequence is CASSLGLGSEQFF. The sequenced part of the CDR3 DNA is TGCGCCAGCAGCTTGGGGTTAGGGTCTGAG.

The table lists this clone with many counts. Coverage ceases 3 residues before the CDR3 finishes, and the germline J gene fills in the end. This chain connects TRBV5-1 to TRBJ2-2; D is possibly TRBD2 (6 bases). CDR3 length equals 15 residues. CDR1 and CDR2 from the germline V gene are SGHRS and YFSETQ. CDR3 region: CASSSEVAGGEKLFF. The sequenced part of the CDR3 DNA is TGCGCCAGCAGTTCCGAGGTGGCAGGCGGGGAAAAG. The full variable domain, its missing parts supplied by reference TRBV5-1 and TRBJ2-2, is KAGVTQTPRYLIKTRGQQVTLSCSPISGHRSVSWYQQTPGQGLQFLFEYFSETQRNKGNFPGRFSGRQFSNSRSEMNVSTLELGDSALYLCASSSEVAGGEKLFFGEGSRLTVL.

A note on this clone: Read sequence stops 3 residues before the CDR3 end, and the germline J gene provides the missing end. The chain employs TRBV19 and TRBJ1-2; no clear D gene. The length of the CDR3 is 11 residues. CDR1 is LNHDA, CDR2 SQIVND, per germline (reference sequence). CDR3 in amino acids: CASSPGGDYTF. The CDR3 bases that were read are TGTGCCAGTAGTCCCGGCGGGGAC.

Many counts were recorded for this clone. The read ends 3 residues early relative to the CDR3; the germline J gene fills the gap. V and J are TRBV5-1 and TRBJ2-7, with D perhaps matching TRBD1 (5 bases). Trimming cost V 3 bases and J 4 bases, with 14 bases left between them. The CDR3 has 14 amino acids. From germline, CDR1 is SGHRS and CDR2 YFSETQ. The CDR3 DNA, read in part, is TGCGCCAGCAGCTCCTCAATTCAGGGATACGAG. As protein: CASSSSIQGYE. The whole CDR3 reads CASSSSIQGYEQYF.

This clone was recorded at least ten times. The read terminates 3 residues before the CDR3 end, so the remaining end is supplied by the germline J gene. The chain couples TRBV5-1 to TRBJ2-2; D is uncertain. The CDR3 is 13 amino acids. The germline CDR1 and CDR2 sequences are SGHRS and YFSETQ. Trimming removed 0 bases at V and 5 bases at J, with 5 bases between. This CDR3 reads CASSLDGTGELFF. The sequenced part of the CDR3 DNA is TGCGCCAGCAGCTTGGACGGTACCGGGGAG.

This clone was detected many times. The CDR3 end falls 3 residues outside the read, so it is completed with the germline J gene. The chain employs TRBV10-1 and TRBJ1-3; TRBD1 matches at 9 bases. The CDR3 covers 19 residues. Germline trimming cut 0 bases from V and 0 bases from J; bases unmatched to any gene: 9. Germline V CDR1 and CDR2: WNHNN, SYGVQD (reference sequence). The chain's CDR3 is CASSESLTGGPYSGNTIYF. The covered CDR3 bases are TGCGCCAGCAGTGAGTCCCTGACAGGGGGACCCTACTCTGGAAACACC.

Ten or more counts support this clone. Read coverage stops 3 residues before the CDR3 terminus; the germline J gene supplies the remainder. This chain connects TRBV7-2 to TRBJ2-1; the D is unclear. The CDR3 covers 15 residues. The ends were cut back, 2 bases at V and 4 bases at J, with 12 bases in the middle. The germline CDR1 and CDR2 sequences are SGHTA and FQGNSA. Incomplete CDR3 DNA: TGTGCCAGCAGCTTAATCTCCGAGCCATACAATGAG. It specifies CASSLISEPYNE. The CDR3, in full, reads CASSLISEPYNEQFF.

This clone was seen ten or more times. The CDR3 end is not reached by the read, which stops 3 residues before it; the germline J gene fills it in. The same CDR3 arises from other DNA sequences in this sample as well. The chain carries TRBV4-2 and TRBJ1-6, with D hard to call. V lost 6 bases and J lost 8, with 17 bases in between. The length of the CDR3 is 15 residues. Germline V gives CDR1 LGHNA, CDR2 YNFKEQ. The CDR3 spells CASSYGRGSDSPLHF. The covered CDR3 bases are TGTGCCAGCAGTTACGGCCGGGGATCGGATTCACCC.

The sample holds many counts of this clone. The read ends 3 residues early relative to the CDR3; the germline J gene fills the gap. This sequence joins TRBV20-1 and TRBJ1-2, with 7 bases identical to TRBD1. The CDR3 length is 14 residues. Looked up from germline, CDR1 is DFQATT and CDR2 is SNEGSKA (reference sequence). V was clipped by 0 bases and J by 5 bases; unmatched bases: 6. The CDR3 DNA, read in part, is TGCAGTGCTAGAGATAGGACAGGTTCTTATGGC. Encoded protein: CSARDRTGSYG. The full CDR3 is CSARDRTGSYGYTF.